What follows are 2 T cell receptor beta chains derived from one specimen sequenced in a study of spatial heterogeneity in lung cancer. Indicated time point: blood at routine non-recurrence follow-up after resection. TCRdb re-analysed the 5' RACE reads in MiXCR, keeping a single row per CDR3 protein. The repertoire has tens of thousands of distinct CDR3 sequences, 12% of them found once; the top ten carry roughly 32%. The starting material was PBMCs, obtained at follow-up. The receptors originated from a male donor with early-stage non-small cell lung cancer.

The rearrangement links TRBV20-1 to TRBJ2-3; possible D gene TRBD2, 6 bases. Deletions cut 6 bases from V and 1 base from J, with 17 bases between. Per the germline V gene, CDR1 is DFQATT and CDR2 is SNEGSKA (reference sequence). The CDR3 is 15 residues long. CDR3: CSALARGGGTDTQYF. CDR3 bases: TGCAGTGCCCTCGCCCGTGGCGGGGGCACAGATACGCAGTATTTT.

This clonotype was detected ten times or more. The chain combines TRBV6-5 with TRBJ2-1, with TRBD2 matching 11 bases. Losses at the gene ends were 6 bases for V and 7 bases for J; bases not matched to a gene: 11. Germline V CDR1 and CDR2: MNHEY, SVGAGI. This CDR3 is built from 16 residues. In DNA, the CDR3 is TGTGCCAGCAGCCCTGGGTCGGGACTAGCGGAGAATGAGCAGTTCTTC. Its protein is CASSPGSGLAENEQFF.